A selection of T cell receptor beta chains follows, all from one sample in a study of T cells expressing NK-cell markers. TCRdb re-called the 5' RACE reads; one entry per CDR3 protein, DNA not given. In total, the table holds about 390,000 distinct CDR3 sequences. Sequencing was carried out using blood T cells: a sorted CD56 or NKG2C T cell subset, CD4+ or CD8+ T cells, or bulk PBMC T cells (not recorded which). Source of these receptors: a woman between 50 and 59 years old in good health. CDR3s include the opening cysteine and the closing phenylalanine or tryptophan.

CDR3 protein	V gene	J gene
CASSENQSEFYEQYF	TRBV2	TRBJ2-7
CASSLALLGTDTQYF	TRBV7-2	TRBJ2-3
CASSLNGLANEQFF	TRBV7-3	TRBJ2-1
CATKREPLLGELFF	TRBV10-3	TRBJ2-2
CASAGLVVGTDTQYF	TRBV5-1	TRBJ2-3
CASRWTGGEETQYF	TRBV25-1	TRBJ2-5
CAISEFWGEKLFF	TRBV10-3	TRBJ1-4
CASSPPGRVRETQYF	TRBV28	TRBJ2-5
CASSQLARALDPGELFF	TRBV4-1	TRBJ2-2
CASSPRRMITEAFF	TRBV3-1	TRBJ1-1
CASSQYRLGNEQFF	TRBV14	TRBJ2-1
CAISESTEIMDNEQFF	TRBV10-3	TRBJ2-1
CASSFWRIYNEQFF	TRBV5-6	TRBJ2-1
CASSQTGKRDTQYF	TRBV7-6	TRBJ2-3
CAVSTGTNQPQHF	TRBV7-6	TRBJ1-5
CASSDSGRGYNEQFF	TRBV6-1	TRBJ2-1
CASSLSGAGGANVLTF	TRBV11-1	TRBJ2-6
CSARSREGVRTGDTEAFF	TRBV20-1	TRBJ1-1
CASGLAAGAYNEQFF	TRBV12-5	TRBJ2-1
CASSVGTSPSNTGELFF	TRBV9	TRBJ2-2
CAAAEGGETQYF	TRBV10-3	TRBJ2-5
CSVVGRSSSYEQYF	TRBV29-1	TRBJ2-7
CASSLTLAGVSHEQFF	TRBV7-3	TRBJ2-1